This is a list of T cell receptor beta chains from one sample in a study of vaccination and CD4 T cells after COVID-19. No cognate antigen is known for these TCRs. MiXCR, run by TCRdb on the PCR reads, gives a single entry per CDR3 protein. The data contain a few thousand distinct CDR3 sequences, 11% to 15% of them singletons. The sample consisted of CD4+ T cells from blood, cultured in vitro. These receptors were taken from a human donor who had recovered from COVID-19. CDR3s leave out the opening cysteine and the closing phenylalanine or tryptophan.

V	J	length	CDR3
TRBV19	TRBJ1-5	11	ASGLSGNQPQH
TRBV20-1	TRBJ1-4	10	SARGGPGKLF
TRBV27	TRBJ1-5	19	ASSLILRDRDTTRGNQPQH
TRBV2	TRBJ2-5	13	ASSFVGAGQETQY
TRBV6-1	TRBJ1-1	11	ASRSTGGTEAF
TRBV25-1	TRBJ1-1	13	ASSETSRTRTEAF
TRBV20-1	TRBJ2-1	12	SAVPGHFRNEQF
TRBV21-1	TRBJ2-7	19	ASSGSPQVLAIGGWVGEQY
TRBV20-1	TRBJ1-3	13	SASFRAGSGNTIY
TRBV11-3	TRBJ2-1	11	ASSLEGEYEQF
TRBV7-9	TRBJ2-2	11	ASSLGHTGELF
TRBV6-1	TRBJ2-2	14	ASSDRQGAWTGELF
TRBV18	TRBJ1-2	12	ASSPEGAVYGYT
TRBV7-8	TRBJ2-1	12	ASIGGLVLDEQF
TRBV20-1	TRBJ2-1	14	SIHGGGGYRNNEQF
TRBV20-1	TRBJ2-3	12	SAQRGGDTDTQY
TRBV19	TRBJ2-5	15	ASSMNGGVLLQETQY
TRBV29-1	TRBJ2-1	12	SVEGQGSYNEQF
TRBV9	TRBJ2-3	13	ASSVDTDRGDTQY
TRBV20-1	TRBJ2-1	9	SAHRGERRF
TRBV12-5	TRBJ2-3	12	ASGSVASTDTQY
TRBV10-3	TRBJ1-2	13	AISEFGRVGNGYT
TRBV10-1	TRBJ2-3	13	ASSESLGGTDTQY
TRBV5-1	TRBJ2-1	13	ASSLGAGGLSEQF
TRBV30	TRBJ2-7	11	AWSPDRDYEQY
TRBV5-1	TRBJ1-2	11	ASSLQEAYGYT
TRBV9	TRBJ2-1	14	ASSVQVLAGYNEQF
TRBV15	TRBJ2-7	13	ATSRDLGSSYEQY
TRBV20-1	TRBJ2-3	13	SAMGTSGATDTQY
TRBV6-1	TRBJ1-1	13	ASSESRGVYTEAF
TRBV27	TRBJ1-1	15	ASSLSRAPTGRYVAF
TRBV7-9	TRBJ1-1	10	AVFTGATEAF
TRBV5-4	TRBJ2-1	13	ASRQDRGTRLEQF
TRBV12-5	TRBJ1-1	15	ASGLVIGDRVGTEAF
TRBV15	TRBJ1-2	12	ATSRGEGIMGYT
TRBV7-9	TRBJ1-6	14	ASSSPGVSYNSPLH
TRBV30	TRBJ1-6	13	AWSALSSYNSPLH
TRBV5-4	TRBJ2-5	12	ASSYFGTEETQY
TRBV13	TRBJ2-5	15	ASSLGGRGKRRETQY
TRBV19	TRBJ2-1	12	ASRLAGAYNEQF
TRBV10-3	TRBJ2-2	13	AIRGTGPNTGELF
TRBV7-6	TRBJ2-5	13	ASSLGGASAETQY
TRBV3-1	TRBJ2-1	11	ASSQAGGDEQF
TRBV3-1	TRBJ2-7	13	ASSQGGASSYEQY
TRBV7-2	TRBJ2-1	14	ASSSGLAVIYNEQF
TRBV7-8	TRBJ2-7	12	ASSLAGTAYEQY
TRBV12-3/TRBV12-4	TRBJ2-5	14	ASSFGLAGTQETQY
TRBV12-3/TRBV12-4	TRBJ2-3	12	ASSEGQSTDTQY
TRBV6-1	TRBJ2-7	11	ASTIAAGHEQY
TRBV30	TRBJ1-4	12	AWSVAPWDEKLF
TRBV19	TRBJ2-7	11	ASSRTERSEQY